These T cell receptor beta chains were read from a single sample in a study of neurological immune-mediated disorders. MiXCR was run by TCRdb on the 5' RACE reads, yielding one entry per CDR3 protein. The data contain 27,000 or so distinct CDR3 sequences, 15% of them singletons. Specimen: PBMCs. The receptors derive from a man between 65 and 85 years old in good health. Both conserved end residues are part of each CDR3. A D gene is named only where the DNA matches it firmly. For some rows the clone size is stated as once, few or many, or as a class when expanded; others skip it.

D	V	size	J	DNA	CDR3
.	TRBV11-2	many	TRBJ1-5	TGTGCCAGCAGTGAGCTTAGCAATCAGCCCCAGCATTTT	CASSELSNQPQHF
TRBD2	TRBV7-2	many	TRBJ2-7	TGTGCCAGCAGCCCCACAGCTAGCGGGTACGAGCAGTACTTC	CASSPTASGYEQYF
.	TRBV5-1	many	TRBJ2-2	TGCGCCAGCAGCGGTACAGGGTCCACCGGGGAGCTGTTTTTT	CASSGTGSTGELFF
.	TRBV20-1	.	TRBJ1-2	.	CSVAQGAQRSF
TRBD1	TRBV7-9	few	TRBJ2-6	TGTGCCAGCAGCGAATGGACAGGGGGCTTAAACTCTGGGGCCAACGTCCTGACTTTC	CASSEWTGGLNSGANVLTF
TRBD2	TRBV7-2	many	TRBJ2-7	TGTGCCAGCAGCTTTTGGGGGGGTCACGAGCAGTACTTC	CASSFWGGHEQYF
TRBD1	TRBV12-3/TRBV12-4	many	TRBJ1-1	TGTGCCAGCAGTCCACAGGGGAAAGGCACTGAAGCTTTCTTT	CASSPQGKGTEAFF
TRBD1	TRBV9	few	TRBJ2-3	TGTGCCAGCAAAGGGACAGCTAGCATAGATACGCACTATTTT	CASKGTASIDTHYF
.	TRBV29-1	many	TRBJ2-1	TGCAGCGTTGAATTGTCGGGGGGCCTGAGGGATGAGCAGTTCTTC	CSVELSGGLRDEQFF
.	TRBV7-2	many	TRBJ2-2	TGTGCCAGCAGCTTACAGGGGACTTTGAACACCGGGGAGCTGTTTTTT	CASSLQGTLNTGELFF